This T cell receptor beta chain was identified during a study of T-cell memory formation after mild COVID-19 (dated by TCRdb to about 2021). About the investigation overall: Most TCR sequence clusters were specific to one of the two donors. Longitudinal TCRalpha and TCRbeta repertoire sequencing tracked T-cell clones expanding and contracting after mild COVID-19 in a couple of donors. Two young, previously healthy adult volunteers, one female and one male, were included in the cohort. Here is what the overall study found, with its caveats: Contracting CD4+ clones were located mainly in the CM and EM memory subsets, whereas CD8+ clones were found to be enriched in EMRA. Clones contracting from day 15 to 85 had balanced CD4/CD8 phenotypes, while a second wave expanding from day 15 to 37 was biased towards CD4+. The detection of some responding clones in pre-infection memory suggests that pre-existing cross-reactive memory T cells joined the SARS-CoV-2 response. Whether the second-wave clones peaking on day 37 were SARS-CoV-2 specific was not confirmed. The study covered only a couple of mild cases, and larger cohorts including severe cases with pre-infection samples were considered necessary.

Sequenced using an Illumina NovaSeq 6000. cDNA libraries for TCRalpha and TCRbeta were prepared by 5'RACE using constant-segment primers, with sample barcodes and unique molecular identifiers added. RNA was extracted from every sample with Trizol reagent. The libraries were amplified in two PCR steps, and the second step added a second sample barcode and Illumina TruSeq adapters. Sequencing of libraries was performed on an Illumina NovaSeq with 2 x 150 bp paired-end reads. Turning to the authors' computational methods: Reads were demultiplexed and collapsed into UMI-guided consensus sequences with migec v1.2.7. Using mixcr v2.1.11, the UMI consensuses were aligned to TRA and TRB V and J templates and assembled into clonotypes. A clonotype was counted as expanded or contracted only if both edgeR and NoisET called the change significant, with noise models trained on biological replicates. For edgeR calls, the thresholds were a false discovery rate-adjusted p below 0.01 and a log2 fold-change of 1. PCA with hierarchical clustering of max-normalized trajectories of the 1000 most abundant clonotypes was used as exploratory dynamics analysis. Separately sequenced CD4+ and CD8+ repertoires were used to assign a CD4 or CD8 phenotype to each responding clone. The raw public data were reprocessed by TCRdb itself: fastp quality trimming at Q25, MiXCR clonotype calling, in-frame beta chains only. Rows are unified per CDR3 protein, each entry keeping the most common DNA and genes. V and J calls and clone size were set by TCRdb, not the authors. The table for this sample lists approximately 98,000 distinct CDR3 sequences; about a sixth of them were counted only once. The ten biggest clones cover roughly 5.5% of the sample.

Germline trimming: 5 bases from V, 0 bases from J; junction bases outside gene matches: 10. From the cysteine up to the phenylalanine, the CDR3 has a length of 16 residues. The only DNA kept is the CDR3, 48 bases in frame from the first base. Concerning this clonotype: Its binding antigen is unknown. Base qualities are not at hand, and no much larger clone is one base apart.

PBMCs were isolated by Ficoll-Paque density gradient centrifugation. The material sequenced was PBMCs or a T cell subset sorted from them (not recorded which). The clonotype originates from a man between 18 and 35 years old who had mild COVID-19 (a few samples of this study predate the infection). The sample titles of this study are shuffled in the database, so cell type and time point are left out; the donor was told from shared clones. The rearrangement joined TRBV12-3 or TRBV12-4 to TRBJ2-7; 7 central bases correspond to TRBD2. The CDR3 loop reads CASSAAPGLSSYEQYF. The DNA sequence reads TGTGCCAGCAGTGCCGCCCCGGGACTAAGCTCCTACGAGCAGTACTTC.